The 24 T cell receptor beta chains in this list originate from one sample, sequenced in a study of T cells in Graves' hyperthyroidism and ophthalmopathy. Authors of the study amplified TCR beta CDR3 regions from RNA transcripts. HTBI primers were the set used in a first-round RT-PCR of the TCR CDR3. TCRdb itself ran the multiplex PCR reads through MiXCR, one entry per CDR3 protein. The repertoire holds over 700,000 distinct CDR3 sequences, with around a third as singletons. Material: blood. Receptors originate from a woman aged 40-49 years with Graves' hyperthyroidism.

The chain combines TRBV3-1 with TRBJ1-2, with D maybe TRBD1 (5 bases). Germline CDR1 and CDR2: LGHDT and YNNKEL (reference sequence). There are 13 residues in the CDR3. V was clipped by 4 bases and J by 13 bases, with 19 bases between them. DNA of the CDR3: TGTGCCAGCAGCCCTTTCCCCGGGGCCCCCATCACCTTC. Amino acid sequence: CASSPFPGAPITF.

With respect to this clonotype: This may come from a read error, since a much larger clone is one base off. No conserved phenylalanine or tryptophan is present at the end of the CDR3, so a read error is the likely explanation. The chain links TRBV7-2 to TRBJ1-2; possible D gene TRBD1, 5 bases. V was shortened by 6 bases and J by 3 bases, with 11 bases between the two germline ends. The CDR3 sequence is 13 residues long. Germline V gene lookup returns CDR1 SGHTA and CDR2 FQGNSA. For the CDR3, the DNA is TGTGCCAGCAGTTCCAGGGTGGACTATGGCTACACCTTG. Amino acid sequence: CASSSRVDYGYTL.

The table lists this clonotype with a few counts. This chain links TRBV6-5 with TRBJ1-2, with TRBD1 as a possible D gene (5 bases). Germline V lookup: CDR1 MNHEY, CDR2 SVGAGI. The CDR3 covers 16 residues. The V end was cut by 6 bases, the J end by 3 bases, with 20 bases between. The CDR3 spells CASSPGPWTGDYGYTF. The CDR3 bases are TGTGCCAGCAGCCCTGGACCGTGGACGGGGGACTATGGCTACACCTTC.

The chain joins TRBV6-2 or TRBV6-3 to TRBJ1-1, with D perhaps TRBD1 (6 bases). Germline V lookup: CDR1 MNHEY, CDR2 SVGEGT. The CDR3 has 14 residues. The germline V and J ends were trimmed by 8 bases and 6 bases, with 19 bases remaining between them. In nucleotides, the CDR3 is TGTGCCAGCGATGACAGGACGTCAGTCGCTGAAGCTTTCTTT. This codes for CASDDRTSVAEAFF.

The chain uses TRBV5-5 and TRBJ1-5; no reliable D call. V was trimmed by 0 bases and J by 3 bases, leaving 10 bases between them. This CDR3 spans 15 amino acids. Germline V CDR1 and CDR2: SGHKS, YYEKEE (reference sequence). The CDR3 is CASSLVSAYNQPQHF. Here the CDR3 DNA reads TGTGCCAGCAGCTTGGTCAGTGCTTACAATCAGCCCCAGCATTTT.

This clonotype was counted a few times. This chain connects TRBV27 to TRBJ2-7, with D possibly called TRBD1 or TRBD2 (5 bases each). V was pared by 5 bases and J by 3 bases, with 17 bases between. CDR1 is MNHEY and CDR2 is SMNVEV in the germline V gene (reference sequence). The CDR3 is made up of 15 amino acids. CDR3 in DNA: TGTGCCAGCAGTACCGCCGGGGCGGAAGACTACGAGCAGTACTTC. Its translation: CASSTAGAEDYEQYF.

This clonotype came up a few times. V gene TRBV10-2 combines with J gene TRBJ1-3, with a possible D match to TRBD2 (6 bases). The J call may be wrong; the DNA end is better matched by TRBJ2-3. This CDR3 spans 14 amino acids. CDR1 is WSHSY, CDR2 SAAADI, per germline. CDR3: CASMVRPEGDTQYF. The DNA of the CDR3 is TGCGCCAGCATGGTGAGGCCGGAGGGAGATACGCAGTATTTT.

The genes are TRBV10-3 and TRBJ1-4, with 7 positions matching TRBD1. V trimming: 4 bases; J trimming: 8 bases; junction bases outside the gene matches: 4. Per the germline V gene, CDR1 is ENHRY and CDR2 is SYGVKD. The CDR3 contains 13 residues. DNA for the CDR3: TGTGCCATCAGTGGCGGGACAGACGAAAAACTGTTTTTT. The encoded protein is CAISGGTDEKLFF.

Of note for this clonotype: At one boundary the junction diverges from the germline segment, which might be a read error. J is TRBJ1-1 and V is TRBV7-9; D is unclear. CDR3 length: 14 amino acids. Germline lookup yields CDR1 SEHNR and CDR2 FQNEAQ (reference sequence). The CDR3: CTSSLAGRYTEAFF. As DNA, the CDR3 is TGTACCAGCAGCTTGGCCGGACGTTACACTGAAGCTTTCTTT.

This chain links TRBV7-2 with TRBJ1-3; no definite D call. Trimming removed 3 bases at V and 6 bases at J, with 12 bases between. There are 14 residues in the CDR3. In germline, CDR1 is SGHTA, CDR2 FQGNSA. CDR3 in DNA: TGTGCCAGCAGCTTCCCGAGGAGTGAAAACACCATATATTTT. Translated, it gives CASSFPRSENTIYF.

This clonotype has at least ten counts. The chain has TRBV19 and TRBJ2-5; D is perhaps TRBD2 (5 bases). V was cut by 4 bases and J by 2 bases, with 14 bases left in between. The CDR3 runs 15 residues. The germline gives CDR1 LNHDA, CDR2 SQIVND (reference sequence). CDR3 in amino acids: CASSNLAIGQETQYF. In DNA, the CDR3 is TGTGCCAGTAGTAATCTAGCTATCGGTCAAGAGACCCAGTACTTC.

This rearrangement joins TRBV24-1 to TRBJ1-5, with TRBD1 identical over 10 bases. This CDR3 comprises 17 residues. The V gene's germline CDR1 is KGHDR and CDR2 SFDVKD. J was trimmed by 5 bases and V by 4 bases; bases with no gene match: 10. CDR3 residues: CATSETTRTGGYQPQHF. CDR3 in DNA: TGTGCCACCAGTGAAACCACCAGGACAGGGGGGTATCAGCCCCAGCATTTT.

There are a few counts of this clonotype. J is TRBJ2-7 and V is TRBV6-5, with 11 bases aligning to TRBD2. The CDR3 extends over 16 amino acids. V lost 0 bases, J lost 1 base, and 2 bases stayed unmatched. Germline V gene sequence: CDR1 MNHEY, CDR2 SVGAGI. The CDR3 sequence is CASSYSRLAGSYEQYF. The DNA of the CDR3 is TGTGCCAGCAGTTACTCGAGACTAGCGGGGTCCTACGAGCAGTACTTC.

The chain employs TRBV6-5 and TRBJ2-2; 8 positions agree with TRBD2. The CDR3 runs to 16 residues. Germline V gene lookup returns CDR1 MNHEY and CDR2 SVGAGI. V shed 2 bases, J shed 1 base, and the junction held 3 bases outside the gene matches. The CDR3 region is CASSYLGLENTGELFF. CDR3 DNA: TGTGCCAGCAGTTACCTGGGACTAGAGAACACCGGGGAGCTGTTTTTT.

This rearrangement joins TRBV6-6 to TRBJ1-3, with unresolved D. Trimming pared 6 bases from V and 2 bases from J, leaving 20 bases between. Germline loops: CDR1 MNHNY, CDR2 SVGAGI (reference sequence). CDR3 length: 17 amino acids. The CDR3 region is CASSSNPSLEAGNTIYF. DNA of the CDR3: TGTGCCAGCAGCTCCAATCCTTCTTTGGAAGCTGGAAACACCATATATTTT.

This clonotype was detected a few times. The genes are TRBV2 and TRBJ2-5; 8 bases are shared with TRBD1. This CDR3 region has 15 residues. CDR1 and CDR2 (germline): SNHLY, FYNNEI. J lost 4 bases, V lost 5 bases, and 9 bases had no gene match. This chain's CDR3 is CASSQQGGNGETQYF. CDR3 coding DNA: TGTGCCAGCAGTCAACAGGGGGGCAACGGAGAGACCCAGTACTTC.

Only a few counts were recorded for this clonotype. The rearrangement links TRBV12-5 to TRBJ2-7; 7 bases align to TRBD1. The CDR3 is 12 residues long. Germline V gene lookup returns CDR1 LGHNT and CDR2 FRNRAP. The CDR3 region has the DNA TGTGCCAGCACGGGGACAGACTACGAGCAGTACTTC. This encodes CASTGTDYEQYF.

There are a few counts of this clonotype. This chain connects TRBV4-1 to TRBJ2-5, with TRBD1 as a possible D gene (6 bases). The CDR3 extends over 15 amino acids. Germline loops: CDR1 MGHRA, CDR2 YSYEKL. Trimming took 1 base from V and 2 from J, leaving 11 bases between them. CDR3 sequence reads: CASSQGQVIQETQYF. DNA for the CDR3: TGCGCCAGCAGCCAAGGACAGGTGATACAAGAGACCCAGTACTTC.

This clonotype appeared a few times. CDR3 region: CASSQAVQGPKGYTF. CDR3 nucleotide sequence: TGTGCCAGCAGCCAAGCGGTACAGGGTCCTAAGGGCTACACCTTC. The V gene is TRBV9, the J gene TRBJ1-2; the D gene is possibly TRBD1 (6 bases). Looked up from germline, CDR1 is SGDLS and CDR2 is YYNGEE. The CDR3 is 15 amino acids. Trimming removed 4 bases at V and 8 bases at J, with 21 bases between.

Remarks on this clonotype: The junction differs from germline at one of its ends, possibly a read error. The gene calls are TRBV10-3 and TRBJ2-2, with 16 bases matching TRBD2. CDR3 length: 20 amino acids. Germline CDR1 is ENHRY and CDR2 is SYGVKD. CDR3 nucleotide sequence: TGTGCCACCAGTGATCCCCCGGGACTAGCGGGGGGGCGGCTCTCCGGGGAGCTGTTTTTT. This translates into CATSDPPGLAGGRLSGELFF.

This clonotype was observed a few times. CDR3 loop: CSASSGQGLIYEQYF. The CDR3 bases are TGCAGTGCTTCCTCGGGACAGGGTCTTATCTACGAGCAGTACTTC. This chain joins TRBV20-1 and TRBJ2-7, with 9 positions matching TRBD1. Germline loops: CDR1 DFQATT, CDR2 SNEGSKA (reference sequence). This CDR3 has 15 residues. The trim removed 5 bases at V and 3 bases at J, leaving 11 bases unmatched.

The rearrangement uses TRBV11-2 and TRBJ2-7, with a weak D call TRBD1 (6 bases). Per germline, CDR1 SGHAT and CDR2 FQNNGV. This CDR3 has 14 residues. V was shortened by 5 bases and J by 5 bases, with 16 bases between the two germline ends. Written as DNA, the CDR3 is TGTGCCAGCAGCCCCTCCGGGACACGGGACGAGCAGTACTTC. Translated: CASSPSGTRDEQYF.

This clonotype was found many times. This rearrangement joins TRBV6-6 to TRBJ1-1; unclear D gene. With 11 bases removed from V and 6 bases from J, the gap between germline ends came to 19 bases. The CDR3 is 13 residues long. Germline CDR1 is MNHNY and CDR2 is SVGAGI (reference sequence). The CDR3 loop is CASSVSRAPEAFF. For the CDR3, the DNA is TGTGCCTCTTCCGTGAGTCGGGCCCCTGAAGCTTTCTTT.

CDR3: CASSATGTLQETQYF. CDR3 sequence (DNA): TGTGCCAGCAGCGCCACCGGGACACTACAAGAGACCCAGTACTTC. This chain links TRBV12-3 or TRBV12-4 with TRBJ2-5, with a possible D match to TRBD1 (6 bases). Trimming left V 6 bases short and J 2 bases short, with 16 bases between. The CDR3 length is 15 residues.